The 20 T cell receptor beta chains below come from one sample, sequenced in a study of CDR3 diversity in severe acne. TCRdb reprocessed the PCR reads via MiXCR and lists one record per CDR3 protein. The sample shows 65,000 to 95,000 distinct CDR3 sequences, around 49% of them seen only once. Material for sequencing was blood. The receptors derive from a male donor in good health, without acne.

This clonotype was counted a few times. The chain combines TRBV2 with TRBJ1-1; D is possibly TRBD1 (5 bases). The CDR3 has 13 residues. Trimming removed 3 bases from V and 4 bases from J, with 9 bases in between. CDR1 is SNHLY and CDR2 is FYNNEI in the germline V gene. CDR3: CASSDRVGTEAFF. Written as DNA, the CDR3 is TGTGCCAGCAGTGACAGGGTAGGCACTGAAGCTTTCTTT. The full variable domain, completed using reference TRBV2 and TRBJ1-1, is EPEVTQTPSHQVTQMGQEVILRCVPISNHLYFYWYRQILGQKVEFLVSFYNNEISEKSEIFDDQFSVERPDGSNFTLKIRSTKLEDSAMYFCASSDRVGTEAFFGQGTRLTVV.

V and J are TRBV7-9 and TRBJ1-2; no reliable D call. From germline, CDR1 is SEHNR and CDR2 FQNEAQ (reference sequence). The CDR3 is made up of 14 amino acids. Trimming took 4 bases from V and 0 from J, leaving 9 bases between them. The CDR3 loop is CASSSELANYGYTF. The CDR3 coding sequence is TGTGCCAGCAGCTCGGAGTTGGCTAACTATGGCTACACCTTC.

This rearrangement joins TRBV20-1 to TRBJ1-5; perhaps TRBD1 as D (6 bases). The V gene lost 5 bases and the J gene lost 4 bases, with 12 bases spanning the gap. The CDR3 has 13 residues. Per the germline V gene, CDR1 is DFQATT and CDR2 is SNEGSKA (reference sequence). Here the CDR3 reads CSAPGTQNQPQHF. The CDR3 region has the DNA TGCAGTGCTCCCGGGACACAGAATCAGCCCCAGCATTTT.

The V call is TRBV5-6, the J call TRBJ2-7; D is perhaps TRBD1 (5 bases). This CDR3 region has 15 residues. V was cut by 6 bases and J by 2 bases, with 18 bases left in between. Germline CDR1 reads SGHDT; CDR2 reads YYEEEE. CDR3: CASNEMRQGTYEQYF. The CDR3 DNA reads TGTGCCAGCAACGAGATGAGGCAGGGAACCTACGAGCAGTACTTC.

Concerning this clonotype: Compared with germline, one end of the junction differs, possibly owing to a read error. Written as DNA, the CDR3 is TGTGCCAGCAGCCAAGATCAGGGGACCTTTGGCTACACCTTC. Amino acid sequence: CASSQDQGTFGYTF. The chain is built from TRBV5-1 and TRBJ1-2; D may be TRBD1 (6 bases). Germline loops: CDR1 SGHRS, CDR2 YFSETQ. This CDR3 is 14 amino acids long.

In its sample, this clonotype ranks as medium-sized (0.01 to 0.1%). The genes are TRBV29-1 and TRBJ2-7; 11 bases are shared with TRBD1. V lost 6 bases, J lost 2 bases, and 6 bases stayed unmatched. Per germline, CDR1 SQVTM and CDR2 ANQGSEA. This CDR3 has 14 residues. The CDR3 loop is CSVNGQGATYEQYF. CDR3 nucleotides: TGCAGCGTCAATGGACAGGGGGCCACCTACGAGCAGTACTTC.

The V gene is TRBV7-3, the J gene TRBJ2-1, with D possibly TRBD1 on 6 matching bases. The V and J ends lost 3 bases and 6 bases respectively, with 15 bases between them. This CDR3 is 15 amino acids long. Germline assignment: CDR1 SGHTA and CDR2 FQGTGA. The CDR3 DNA is TGTGCCAGCAGCTTTGACAGGTACAAACGCAATGAGCAGTTCTTC. Translation: CASSFDRYKRNEQFF. The entire variable domain, with the rest obtained from reference TRBV7-3 and TRBJ2-1, is as follows: GAGVSQTPSNKVTEKGKYVELRCDPISGHTALYWYRQSLGQGPEFLIYFQGTGAADDSGLPNDRFFAVRPEGSVSTLKIQRTERGDSAVYLCASSFDRYKRNEQFFGPGTRLTVL.

The sample holds a few counts of this clonotype. The conserved final phenylalanine or tryptophan is absent from the CDR3, which likely points to a read error. The DNA is omitted, as the CDR3 cannot be located on it reliably, and the CDR3 follows TCRdb's listing. The chain uses TRBV18 and TRBJ2-4; the DNA was not used to check the table's D call, TRBD2. Both ends counted, the CDR3 spans 8 residues. The germline V gene encodes CDR1 KGHSH and CDR2 LQKENI. CDR3 loop: CASSPLGG.

The chain combines TRBV15 with TRBJ2-1; D might be TRBD1 or TRBD2, each matching 5 bases. The germline V gene encodes CDR1 LNHNV and CDR2 YYDKDF (reference sequence). Trimming took 11 bases from V and 8 from J, leaving 19 bases between them. There are 13 residues in the CDR3. The CDR3 sequence: CASQRAGSDEQFF. CDR3 sequence (DNA): TGTGCCTCCCAGAGGGCAGGGAGCGATGAGCAGTTCTTC.

This clonotype was picked up many times. This sequence joins TRBV6-5 and TRBJ1-2; maybe TRBD1 (5 bases). The CDR3 covers 13 residues. Germline lookup yields CDR1 MNHEY and CDR2 SVGAGI. V lost 6 bases to trimming and J lost 6 bases, with 14 bases between them. This CDR3 reads CASSLVGDHGYTF. The CDR3, as DNA: TGTGCCAGCAGCCTCGTTGGGGACCATGGCTACACCTTC.

This clonotype was recorded many times. J is TRBJ2-7 and V is TRBV7-9; 7 positions match TRBD1. Per germline, CDR1 SEHNR and CDR2 FQNEAQ (reference sequence). Trimming took 4 bases from V and 0 from J; bases not matched to a gene: 9. This CDR3 contains 16 residues. CDR3 in DNA: TGTGCCAGCAGCTCCGACAGGGCAAGTAACTCCTACGAGCAGTACTTC. Amino acids: CASSSDRASNSYEQYF.

Ten or more counts support this clonotype. The V call is TRBV2, the J call TRBJ1-1; no clear D. The germline CDR1 and CDR2 sequences are SNHLY and FYNNEI. V was clipped by 2 bases and J by 7 bases, with 8 bases between them. This CDR3 spans 12 amino acids. CDR3 sequence (DNA): TGTGCCAGCAGTGAAACTGGGTTTGAAGCTTTCTTT. This translates into CASSETGFEAFF.

This clonotype was recorded at least ten times. V and J are TRBV6-1 and TRBJ2-5; 9 positions match TRBD1. The CDR3 totals 15 residues. The germline gives CDR1 MNHNS, CDR2 SASEGT. V was pared by 4 bases and J by 5 bases, with 8 bases of the junction left unmatched. The CDR3 DNA is TGTGCCAGCAGTGCGGGGACAGGGCCATGGGAGACCCAGTACTTC. Its protein product is CASSAGTGPWETQYF.

The chain couples TRBV10-3 to TRBJ2-7; 7 bases fit TRBD2. The V and J ends lost 4 bases and 6 bases, in that order; junction bases with no gene match: 9. Germline-derived CDR1 and CDR2 are ENHRY and SYGVKD. The CDR3 has 14 residues. The CDR3 sequence is CAISGGTNSPEQYF. DNA of the CDR3: TGTGCCATCAGTGGAGGGACTAACAGTCCCGAGCAGTACTTC.

This clonotype was counted at least ten times. The chain combines TRBV7-2 with TRBJ2-5; TRBD1 aligns across 8 bases. V lost 3 bases to trimming and J lost 2 bases; unmatched junction nucleotides: 5. Germline V gene data show CDR1 as SGHTA and CDR2 as FQGNSA. CDR3 length: 15 residues. Here the CDR3 DNA reads TGTGCCAGCAGCTTGAGTAGGACAGGGCAAGAGACCCAGTACTTC. It codes for CASSLSRTGQETQYF.

This chain connects TRBV5-1 to TRBJ1-4; D perhaps matches TRBD1 (6 bases). The ends were cut back, 0 bases at V and 0 bases at J, with 9 bases in the middle. This CDR3 comprises 16 residues. Germline V CDR1 and CDR2: SGHRS, YFSETQ. The DNA for the CDR3 is TGCGCCAGCAGCTTGGAGGGGGGCCCAACTAATGAAAAACTGTTTTTT. Encoded protein: CASSLEGGPTNEKLFF. The whole variable domain, remainder taken from reference TRBV5-1 and TRBJ1-4, is KAGVTQTPRYLIKTRGQQVTLSCSPISGHRSVSWYQQTPGQGLQFLFEYFSETQRNKGNFPGRFSGRQFSNSRSEMNVSTLELGDSALYLCASSLEGGPTNEKLFFGSGTQLSVL.

This clonotype was detected many times. A much larger clone differs by one base, so this may be a read error. The V gene is TRBV11-2, the J gene TRBJ1-1, with D uncertain. Looked up from germline, CDR1 is SGHAT and CDR2 is FQNNGV. There are 12 residues in the CDR3. CDR3 sequence: CASSSGFTDAFF. CDR3 in DNA: TGTGCCAGCAGTTCAGGTTTCACTGATGCTTTCTTT.

This clonotype was seen more than once but under ten times. The chain employs TRBV5-1 and TRBJ1-6; TRBD1 matches at 9 bases. CDR1 is SGHRS, CDR2 YFSETQ, per germline. The CDR3 length is 15 residues. V lost 1 base and J lost 9; bases outside the gene matches: 5. CDR3 region: CASSLRTGVPSPLHF. The CDR3 region has the DNA TGCGCCAGCAGCTTGCGGACAGGGGTGCCTTCACCCCTCCACTTT. Based on the CDR3 plus reference TRBV5-1 and TRBJ1-6, the full variable domain is KAGVTQTPRYLIKTRGQQVTLSCSPISGHRSVSWYQQTPGQGLQFLFEYFSETQRNKGNFPGRFSGRQFSNSRSEMNVSTLELGDSALYLCASSLRTGVPSPLHFGNGTRLTVT.

This clonotype was counted only a few times. Relative to the germline gene, one junction end is altered; a read error may explain this. J is TRBJ1-2 and V is TRBV5-1, with D unclear. From germline, CDR1 is SGHRS and CDR2 YFSETQ. This CDR3 region has 12 residues. This CDR3 is CASSPDYYGYTF. The CDR3 DNA follows: TGCGCCAGCAGCCCGGACTACTACGGCTACACCTTC.

CDR3 loop: CASRAGTGPYGYTF. In DNA form, the CDR3 reads TGTGCCAGCAGGGCCGGGACAGGGCCCTATGGCTACACCTTC. The chain joins TRBV6-5 to TRBJ1-2; 9 bases agree with TRBD1. The CDR3 contains 14 residues. V lost 6 bases to trimming and J lost 4 bases; unmatched junction nucleotides: 6. Germline CDR1 reads MNHEY; CDR2 reads SVGAGI.